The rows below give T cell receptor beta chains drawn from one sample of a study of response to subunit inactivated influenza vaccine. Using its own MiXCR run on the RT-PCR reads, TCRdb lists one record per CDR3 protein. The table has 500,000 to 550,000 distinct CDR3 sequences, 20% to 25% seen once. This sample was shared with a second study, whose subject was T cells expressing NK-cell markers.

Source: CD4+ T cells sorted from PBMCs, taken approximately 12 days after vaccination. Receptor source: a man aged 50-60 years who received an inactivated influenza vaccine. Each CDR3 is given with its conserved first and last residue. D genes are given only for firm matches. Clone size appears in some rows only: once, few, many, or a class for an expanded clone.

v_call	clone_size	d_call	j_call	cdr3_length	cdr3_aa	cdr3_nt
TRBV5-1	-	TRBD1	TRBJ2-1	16	CASSLGGQASYNEQFF	TGCGCCAGCAGCTTGGGGGGACAGGCATCCTACAATGAGCAGTTCTTC
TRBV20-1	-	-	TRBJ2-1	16	CSAEQRTGKTYNEQFF	TGCAGTGCCGAACAACGTACAGGGAAAACCTACAATGAGCAGTTCTTC
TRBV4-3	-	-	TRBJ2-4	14	CASSQESGKNIQYF	TGCGCCAGCAGCCAAGAAAGCGGAAAAAACATTCAGTACTTC
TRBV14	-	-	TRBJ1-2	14	CASSHLQGTSGYTF	TGTGCCAGCAGCCACTTACAGGGAACCAGTGGCTACACCTTC
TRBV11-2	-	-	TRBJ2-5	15	CASSSPRGVGETQYF	TGTGCCAGCAGCTCCCCCCGAGGGGTCGGGGAGACCCAGTACTTC
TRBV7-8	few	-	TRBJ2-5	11	CASAIRETQYF	TGTGCCAGCGCAATAAGAGAGACCCAGTACTTC
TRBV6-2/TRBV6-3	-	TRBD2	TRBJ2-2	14	CASRPGLEVGELFF	TGTGCCAGCAGACCCGGACTAGAAGTCGGGGAGCTGTTTTTT
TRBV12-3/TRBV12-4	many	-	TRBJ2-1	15	CASRVGLPGAGEQFF	TGTGCCAGCAGGGTAGGGTTGCCGGGAGCCGGCGAGCAGTTCTTC
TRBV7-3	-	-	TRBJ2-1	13	CASSSTVVGEQFF	TGTGCCAGCAGCTCCACCGTAGTTGGAGAGCAGTTCTTC
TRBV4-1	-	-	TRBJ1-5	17	CASSQDRGQGVNQPQHF	TGCGCCAGCAGCCAAGATAGAGGCCAGGGAGTGAATCAGCCCCAGCATTTT
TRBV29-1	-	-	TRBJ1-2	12	CSAFLDEYGYTF	TGCAGCGCCTTTTTGGACGAATATGGCTACACCTTC
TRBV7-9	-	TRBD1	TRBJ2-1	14	CASRVGQSYNEQFF	TGTGCCAGCAGGGTGGGACAGAGCTACAATGAGCAGTTCTTC
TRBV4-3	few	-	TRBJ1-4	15	CASSQDRGTNEKLFF	TGCGCCAGCAGCCAAGATAGGGGAACTAATGAAAAACTGTTTTTT
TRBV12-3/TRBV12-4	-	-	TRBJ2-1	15	CASRKGLPGGGEQFF	TGTGCCAGCAGGAAGGGACTGCCAGGAGGCGGTGAGCAGTTCTTC
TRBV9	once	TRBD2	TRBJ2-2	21	CASSADPGRGGASANTGELFF	TGTGCCAGCAGCGCCGACCCGGGCCGGGGGGGCGCTAGCGCGAACACCGGGGAGCTGTTTTTT
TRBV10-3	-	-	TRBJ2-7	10	CAIGIDEQYF	TGTGCCATTGGCATTGACGAGCAGTACTTC
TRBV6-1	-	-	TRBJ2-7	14	CASSEAFRDYEQYF	TGTGCCAGCAGTGAAGCTTTCCGGGACTACGAGCAGTACTTC
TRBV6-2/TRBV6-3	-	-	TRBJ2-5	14	CASRRDGAQETQYF	TGTGCCAGCAGAAGGGACGGCGCCCAAGAGACCCAGTACTTC
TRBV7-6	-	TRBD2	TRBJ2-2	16	CASSPRGGAQIGELFF	TGTGCCAGCAGCCCACGGGGAGGGGCGCAGATCGGGGAGCTGTTTTTT
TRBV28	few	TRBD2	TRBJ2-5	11	CGAGGLETQYF	TGTGGAGCGGGGGGGCTAGAGACCCAGTACTTC
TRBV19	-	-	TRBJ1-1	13	CASSIRVGTEAFF	TGTGCCAGTAGTATTCGGGTCGGCACTGAAGCTTTCTTT
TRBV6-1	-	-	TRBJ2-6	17	CASSERAWATGANVLTF	TGTGCCAGCAGTGAACGGGCCTGGGCGACTGGGGCCAACGTCCTGACTTTC
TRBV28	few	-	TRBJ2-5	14	CASSPLQGRETQYF	TGTGCCAGCAGTCCCCTCCAGGGGAGGGAGACCCAGTACTTC
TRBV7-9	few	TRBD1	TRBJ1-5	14	CASSGTVSNQPQHF	TGTGCCAGCAGCGGGACAGTTAGCAATCAGCCCCAGCATTTT
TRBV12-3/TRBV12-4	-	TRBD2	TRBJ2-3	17	CASSLGLAGGVADTQYF	TGTGCCAGCAGCCTAGGACTAGCGGGGGGAGTAGCAGATACGCAGTATTTT
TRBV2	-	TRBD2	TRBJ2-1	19	CAFRPREGGFSGNRNEQFF	TGTGCCTTCAGGCCTCGGGAAGGGGGATTTAGCGGGAACCGCAATGAGCAGTTCTTC
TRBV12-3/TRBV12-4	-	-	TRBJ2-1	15	CASSLTESGYNEQFF	TGTGCCAGCAGTTTAACAGAGAGTGGGTACAATGAGCAGTTCTTC
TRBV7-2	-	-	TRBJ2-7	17	CASSLAAQMGSSYEQYF	TGTGCCAGCAGCTTAGCGGCCCAGATGGGTTCTTCCTACGAGCAGTACTTC
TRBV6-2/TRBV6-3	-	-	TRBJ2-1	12	CASSQIRVEQFF	TGTGCCAGCAGTCAAATACGGGTTGAGCAGTTCTTC
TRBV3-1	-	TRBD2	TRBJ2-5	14	CASRPSGGAETQYF	TGTGCCAGCAGGCCGAGCGGGGGGGCGGAGACCCAGTACTTC
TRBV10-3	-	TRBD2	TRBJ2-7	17	CAIRPGLAGGGTYEQYF	TGTGCCATCAGGCCGGGACTAGCGGGAGGGGGCACCTACGAGCAGTACTTC
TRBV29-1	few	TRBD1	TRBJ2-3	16	CSVERTGGFATDTQYF	TGCAGCGTTGAAAGGACAGGGGGCTTTGCCACAGATACGCAGTATTTT
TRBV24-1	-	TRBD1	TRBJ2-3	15	CATSVTGAGADTQYF	TGTGCCACCAGCGTAACAGGGGCGGGTGCAGATACGCAGTATTTT
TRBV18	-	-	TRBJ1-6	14	CASSPQGIGSPLHF	TGTGCCAGCTCACCCCAGGGGATTGGATCACCCCTCCACTTT
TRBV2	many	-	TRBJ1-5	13	CASSEGFNQPQHF	TGTGCCAGCAGTGAGGGGTTCAATCAGCCCCAGCATTTT
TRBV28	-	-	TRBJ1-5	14	CASSLWNGNQPQHF	TGTGCCAGCAGTTTATGGAATGGCAATCAGCCCCAGCATTTT
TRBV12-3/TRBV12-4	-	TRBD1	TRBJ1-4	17	CASREQGTRIKNEKLFF	TGTGCCAGCAGAGAACAGGGGACGCGAATCAAAAATGAAAAACTGTTTTTT
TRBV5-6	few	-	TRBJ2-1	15	CASSFGANAYNEQFF	TGTGCCAGCAGCTTTGGAGCCAACGCCTACAATGAGCAGTTCTTC
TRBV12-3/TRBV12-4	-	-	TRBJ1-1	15	CASSLGSDRLSEAFF	TGTGCCAGCAGTTTAGGATCCGACAGACTGAGTGAAGCTTTCTTT
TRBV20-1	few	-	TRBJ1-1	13	CSANQLQNTEAFF	TGCAGTGCTAATCAGCTCCAGAACACTGAAGCTTTCTTT
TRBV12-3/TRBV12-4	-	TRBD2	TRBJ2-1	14	CATAGLALYNEQFF	TGTGCCACAGCGGGGTTGGCTCTCTACAATGAGCAGTTCTTC